Listed below are T cell receptor beta chains from one sample, sequenced in a study of blood T cell repertoires in COVID-19. Sequenced by immunoSEQ multiplex PCR; TCRdb stores in-frame clones only, minus some. The sample has 55,000 to 65,000 clones, around 87% seen once. Sequenced: peripheral blood. The receptors originated from a man in his sixties with active or convalescent COVID-19. The CDR3 runs from the conserved cysteine through the conserved F or W. Fields, in order: clone size, J gene, V gene, D gene, CDR3 DNA, CDR3 protein. A D gene is named only where the DNA matches it firmly. Clone size is not always given. Where it is, it says once, few, many or a class for expanded clones.

>-|TRBJ2-7|TRBV7-8|-
TGTGCCAGCAGCCTATTCCCCGGAGCCCTCTACGAGCAGTACTTC
CASSLFPGALYEQYF
>-|TRBJ1-2|TRBV7-9|-
TGTGCCAGCACCCAAAACAGCTATGGCTACACCTTC
CASTQNSYGYTF
>-|TRBJ2-3|TRBV18|TRBD2
TGTGCCAGCTCACCCAACCTAGAGCTAGCGGGGACAGATACGCAGTATTTT
CASSPNLELAGTDTQYF
>-|TRBJ1-1|TRBV5-6|-
TGTGCCAGCAGCTTGGGGGCCCAGTCACCTGAAGCTTTCTTT
CASSLGAQSPEAFF
>-|TRBJ2-5|TRBV7-2|-
TGTGCCAGCAGCGCATCCAGTGAGACCCAGTACTTC
CASSASSETQYF
>once|TRBJ1-1|TRBV10-1|TRBD1
TGCGCCAGCAGGGCGACAGGGATAAGGGGTGAAGCTTTCTTT
CASRATGIRGEAFF
>-|TRBJ2-2|TRBV18|TRBD2
TGTGCCAGCTCACAGACTAGCGGGACCGACACCGGGGAGCTGTTTTTT
CASSQTSGTDTGELFF
>-|TRBJ2-5|TRBV11-2|TRBD1
TGTGCCAGCAGTCAGACAGGGGCCCATCCCGGGGAGACCCAGTACTTC
CASSQTGAHPGETQYF
>-|TRBJ2-7|TRBV19|TRBD2
TGTGCCAGTAGTATAGATCCAACGGGAGGGCGGTACTTC
CASSIDPTGGRYF
>-|TRBJ1-1|TRBV7-2|-
TGTGCCAGCAGCCCAGAGGGGACATTGAACACTGAAGCTTTCTTT
CASSPEGTLNTEAFF
>-|TRBJ1-2|TRBV19|TRBD1
TGTGCCAGTAGGCGGACAGGCGATTATGGCTACACCTTC
CASRRTGDYGYTF
>-|TRBJ1-4|TRBV7-9|TRBD1
TGTGCCAGCAGCGGATTTACGGGACAGCCTAATGAAAAACTGTTTTTT
CASSGFTGQPNEKLFF
>-|TRBJ2-3|TRBV18|TRBD2
TGTGCCAGCTCTAGCGGGGGATTCACAGATACGCAGTATTTT
CASSSGGFTDTQYF
>-|TRBJ1-2|TRBV6-5|-
TGTGCCAGCAGTTACTCCTTGGGCAATGGCTACACCTTC
CASSYSLGNGYTF
>-|TRBJ2-7|TRBV21-1|-
TGTGCCAGATCAAAATACGAGCAGTACTTC
CARSKYEQYF
>-|TRBJ2-7|TRBV5-1|-
TGCGCCAGCAGCTTGACACCCCGGGGGGAGCAGTACTTC
CASSLTPRGEQYF
>-|TRBJ2-3|TRBV5-1|TRBD1
TGCGCCAGCAGCCTGCAAGGGACAGGGTCTTCAGATACGCAGTATTTT
CASSLQGTGSSDTQYF
>-|TRBJ2-7|TRBV7-8|TRBD1
TGTGCCAGCAGCTCCGGGACAGGGGGTACTGGCGAGCAGTACTTC
CASSSGTGGTGEQYF
>-|TRBJ2-1|TRBV7-9|TRBD1
TGTGCCAGCAGCTTGGGCTCCCTGGGACAGGGGAAGAATGAGCAGTTCTTC
CASSLGSLGQGKNEQFF
>-|TRBJ2-5|TRBV11-2|TRBD2
TGTGCCAGCAGCTCTAGACTAGCGGAAGAGACCCAGTACTTC
CASSSRLAEETQYF
>-|TRBJ2-7|TRBV11-3|TRBD2
TGTGCCAGCAGCCCCGGACTAGCGGGAGGCTACGAGCAGTACTTC
CASSPGLAGGYEQYF
>-|TRBJ1-2|TRBV10-3|-
TGTGCCATCAGTGAGGGCAGTCCCTATGGCTACACCTTC
CAISEGSPYGYTF
>-|TRBJ2-5|TRBV13|-
TGTGCCAGCAGCTTAACTAGCGAGACCCAGTACTTC
CASSLTSETQYF
>-|TRBJ1-2|TRBV29-1|-
TGCAGCGGTACAGGGCCCTATGGCTACACCTTC
CSGTGPYGYTF
>-|TRBJ2-7|TRBV7-2|TRBD2
TGTGCCAGCAGCTATCGGACTAGCGGGGGTTACGAGCAGTACTTC
CASSYRTSGGYEQYF
>-|TRBJ2-7|TRBV5-1|TRBD2
TGCGCCAGCAGCTTGACTAGCGGGAGCCCCTACGAGCAGTACTTC
CASSLTSGSPYEQYF
>-|TRBJ2-3|TRBV10-3|TRBD2
TGTGCCATCAGCGTCCGACTAGCGGGAGATACGCAGTATTTT
CAISVRLAGDTQYF
>-|TRBJ1-4|TRBV6-5|-
TGTGCCAGCAGTTACAGGACGGATCCCCTGGGGGGGCTGTTTTTT
CASSYRTDPLGGLFF
>few|TRBJ2-7|TRBV14|TRBD1
TGTGCCAGCAGCCGTACCGGGACAGGACAAGGGGAGCAGTACTTC
CASSRTGTGQGEQYF
>few|TRBJ1-1|TRBV29-1|-
TGCAGCGCCATGCGGGGGACCTCGGCCACTGAAGCTTTCTTT
CSAMRGTSATEAFF
>-|TRBJ1-1|TRBV18|-
TGTGCCAGCTCACCGCAACCCACAGGGTTCGCTGAAGCTTTCTTT
CASSPQPTGFAEAFF
>-|TRBJ2-3|TRBV27|TRBD1
TGTGCCAGCAGTCCCCCCTGGGGACAGAGCACAGATACGCAGTATTTT
CASSPPWGQSTDTQYF
>-|TRBJ2-3|TRBV7-3|TRBD2
TGTGCCAGCAGCCCACGTCCGGGGGGGGATACGCAGTATTTT
CASSPRPGGDTQYF
>-|TRBJ1-1|TRBV7-9|TRBD1
TGTGCCAGCAGCTTAGCGACAGGGCAGAACACTGAAGCTTTCTTT
CASSLATGQNTEAFF
>-|TRBJ2-3|TRBV2|TRBD2
TGTGCCAGCAGCGGGACTAGCGGAGATACGCAGTATTTT
CASSGTSGDTQYF
>-|TRBJ1-3|TRBV3-1/TRBV3-2|-
TGTGCCAGCAGCTCTAGGGGCCCGGCCGCGGGAAACACCATATATTTT
CASSSRGPAAGNTIYF
>-|TRBJ1-1|TRBV18|-
TGTGCCAGCTCCCTAGCGGGGGCGACCACTGAAGCTTTCTTT
CASSLAGATTEAFF
>-|TRBJ2-1|TRBV6-5|TRBD1
TGTGCCAGCAGTAACCCGGGACAGGCTAACAATGAGCAGTTCTTC
CASSNPGQANNEQFF
>few|TRBJ1-4|TRBV24-1|-
TGTGCCACCAGTGATCTGGAAAAACTGTTTTTT
CATSDLEKLFF
>-|TRBJ1-4|TRBV18|-
TGTGCCAGCTCGCGATCGGGACGGGGAGGAGATGAAAAACTGTTTTTT
CASSRSGRGGDEKLFF
>-|TRBJ2-7|TRBV18|-
TGTGCCAGCTCATGGGGGGACTACGAGCAGTACTTC
CASSWGDYEQYF
>-|TRBJ2-3|TRBV19|-
TGTGCCAGTAGTTCCCGCTGGGAGCAAACGCAGTATTTT
CASSSRWEQTQYF
>once|TRBJ1-3|TRBV11-2|-
TGTGCCAGCAGCATAAACGGAGGGACTGGAAACACCATATATTTT
CASSINGGTGNTIYF
>-|TRBJ2-3|TRBV4-1|-
TGCGCCAGCAGCCGCGGCAGCTACACAGATACGCAGTATTTT
CASSRGSYTDTQYF
>-|TRBJ1-1|TRBV6-6|TRBD1
TGTGCCAGCAGTTACTCATCGGGACAGCGTTATGAAGCTTTCTTT
CASSYSSGQRYEAFF
>-|TRBJ2-7|TRBV7-8|TRBD1
TGTGCCAGCAGCTTATACGGGACAGAGCTGCAGGGGTACTTC
CASSLYGTELQGYF
>-|TRBJ1-2|TRBV6-5|-
TGTGCCAGCAGTCCCCAGGGAACTGGCTACACCTTC
CASSPQGTGYTF
>-|TRBJ2-3|TRBV27|TRBD2
TGTGCCAGCAGTTCCCGGGGACTAGCGGAAGCAGATACGCAGTATTTT
CASSSRGLAEADTQYF
>-|TRBJ1-1|TRBV7-3|-
TGTGCCAGCAGCTTAGAGGGGGAGATTAAGAACACTGAAGCTTTCTTT
CASSLEGEIKNTEAFF
>-|TRBJ1-5|TRBV2|-
TGTGCCAGCACCGCAGTCGTAGGACAGCAATACGCCAGCAATCAGCCCCAGCATTTT
CASTAVVGQQYASNQPQHF
>-|TRBJ2-7|TRBV12-3/TRBV12-4|-
TGTGCCAGCAGCCCGCGCGAGCAGCAGTACTTC
CASSPREQQYF
>once|TRBJ1-6|TRBV7-2|TRBD1
TGTGCCAGCAGCTTGAGACAGGGCGGTTCACCCCTCCACTTT
CASSLRQGGSPLHF
>few|TRBJ1-3|TRBV9|-
TGTGCCAGTACAAAACAGGGCTCTGGAAACACCATATATTTT
CASTKQGSGNTIYF